This entry is about one T cell receptor beta chain. Its cognate antigen is unknown. With the ViraFEST assay, the study expanded antigen-specific CD4+ T cells using viral peptide pools, then sequenced them. Having been cultured for about 10 days, the cells underwent CD4+ T cell isolation. Nucleocapsid antibody tests were negative, and the vaccine recipients had no prior SARS-CoV-2 infection. A density of about 1.8 million PBMC per well was used; these cells were cultured with approximately 9.1 IU/ml IL-2 and about 9.5 ug/ml peptides. On day 3 and again on day 7, half the medium was replaced with IL-2 medium. The sample belongs to a study of vaccination effects on CD4 cells after COVID-19. As for the study in general: It was two doses of either the BNT162b2 or mRNA-1273 vaccine that participants received. General study findings and limits: Researchers reported few convalescent patients and no early post-infection timepoints in the study.

TCRdb keeps only in-frame clones here, not all; method: immunoSEQ multiplex PCR. This table has some 52,000 clones, 60% to 80% appearing once. V lost 4 bases and J 1 base, leaving 10 bases between the germline ends. The germline gives CDR1 LGHNA, CDR2 YNFKEQ. The CDR3 spans 14 residues. The sequence was collected from a human donor who received a COVID-19 vaccine. V and J are TRBV4-2 and TRBJ2-5, with D tentatively TRBD1 or TRBD2 (5 bases each). The specimen was CD4+ T cells from PBMCs cultured with HCoV-OC43 spike peptides, collected before COVID-19 vaccination. Noted subset: HCoV-OC43 spike overlapping peptide pool stimulation. The CDR3 DNA sequence: TGTGCCAGCAGCCCCGGGGCAGTCCAAGAGACCCAGTACTTC. Residues: CASSPGAVQETQYF.